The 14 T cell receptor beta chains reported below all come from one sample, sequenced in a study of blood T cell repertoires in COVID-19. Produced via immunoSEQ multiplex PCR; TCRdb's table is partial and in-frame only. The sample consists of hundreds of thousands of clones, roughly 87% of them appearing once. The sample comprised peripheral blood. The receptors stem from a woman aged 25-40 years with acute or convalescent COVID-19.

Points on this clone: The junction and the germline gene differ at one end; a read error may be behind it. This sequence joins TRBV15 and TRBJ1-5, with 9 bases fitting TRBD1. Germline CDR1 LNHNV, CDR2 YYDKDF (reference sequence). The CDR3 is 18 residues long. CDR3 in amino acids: CATSRGGTGKVSSQPQHF. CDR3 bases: TGTGCCACCAGCAGAGGTGGGACAGGGAAGGTGAGCAGTCAGCCCCAGCATTTT.

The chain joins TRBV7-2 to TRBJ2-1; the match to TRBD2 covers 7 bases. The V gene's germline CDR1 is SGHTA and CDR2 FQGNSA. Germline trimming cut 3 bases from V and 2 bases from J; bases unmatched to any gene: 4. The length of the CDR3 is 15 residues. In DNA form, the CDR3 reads TGTGCCAGCAGCTTTCAGGGAGGGGCCTACAATGAGCAGTTCTTC. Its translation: CASSFQGGAYNEQFF.

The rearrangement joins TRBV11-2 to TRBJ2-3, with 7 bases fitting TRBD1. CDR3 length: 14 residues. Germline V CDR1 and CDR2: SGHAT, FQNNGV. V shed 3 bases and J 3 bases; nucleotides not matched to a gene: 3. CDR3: CASSFRDSTDTQYF. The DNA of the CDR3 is TGTGCCAGCAGCTTCCGGGACAGTACAGATACGCAGTATTTT.

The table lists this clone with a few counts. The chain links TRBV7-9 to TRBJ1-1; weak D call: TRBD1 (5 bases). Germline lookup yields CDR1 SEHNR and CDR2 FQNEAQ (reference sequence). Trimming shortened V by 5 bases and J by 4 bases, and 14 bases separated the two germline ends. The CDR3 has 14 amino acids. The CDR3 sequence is CASSRPGAATEAFF. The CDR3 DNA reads TGTGCCAGCAGCCGGCCTGGGGCGGCCACTGAAGCTTTCTTT.

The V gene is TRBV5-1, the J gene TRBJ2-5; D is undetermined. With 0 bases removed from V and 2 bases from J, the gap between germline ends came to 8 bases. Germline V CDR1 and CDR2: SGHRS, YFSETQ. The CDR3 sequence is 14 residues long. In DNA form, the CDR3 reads TGCGCCAGCAGCTTGGTTGGCGGACAAGAGACCCAGTACTTC. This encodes CASSLVGGQETQYF.

The CDR3 here is CASSSTSATSETQYF. In DNA, the CDR3 is TGTGCCAGCAGCTCGACTAGCGCGACCTCAGAGACCCAGTACTTC. This sequence joins TRBV5-4 and TRBJ2-5; 8 bases align to TRBD2. With V trimmed by 3 bases and J by 4 bases, 8 bases remained unmatched. The CDR3 spans 15 residues. Germline V gene data show CDR1 as SGHNT and CDR2 as YYREEE (reference sequence).

The CDR3 loop reads CASSSLAVSYEQYF. CDR3 coding DNA: TGTGCCAGCAGCTCACTAGCGGTATCCTACGAGCAGTACTTC. The rearrangement uses TRBV11-3 and TRBJ2-7; TRBD2 matches at 8 bases. CDR1 SGHNT and CDR2 YENEEA come from the germline V gene. V lost 4 bases, J lost 1 base, and 3 bases stayed unmatched. The CDR3 is 14 amino acids.

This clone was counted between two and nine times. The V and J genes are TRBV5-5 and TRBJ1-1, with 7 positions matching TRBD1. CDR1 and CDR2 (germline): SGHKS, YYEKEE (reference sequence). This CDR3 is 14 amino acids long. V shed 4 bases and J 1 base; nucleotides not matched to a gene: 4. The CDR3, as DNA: TGTGCCAGCAGCATCCAGGGGGGGAACACTGAAGCTTTCTTT. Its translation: CASSIQGGNTEAFF.

As DNA, the CDR3 is TGTGCCTGGAGTGTACTAATTAACGCCTATGGCTACACCTTC. Encoded protein: CAWSVLINAYGYTF. The rearrangement joins TRBV30 to TRBJ1-2; no clear D. Germline assignment: CDR1 GTSNPN and CDR2 SVGIG (reference sequence). The CDR3 sequence is 14 residues long. V was trimmed by 0 bases and J by 4 bases, leaving 12 bases between them.

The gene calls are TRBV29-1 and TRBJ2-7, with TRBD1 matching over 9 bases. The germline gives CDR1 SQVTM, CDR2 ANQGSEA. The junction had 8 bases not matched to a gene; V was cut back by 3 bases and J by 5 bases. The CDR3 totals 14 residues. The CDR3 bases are TGCAGCGTTGACACCGGGACAGGGTCCCACGAGCAGTACTTC. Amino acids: CSVDTGTGSHEQYF.

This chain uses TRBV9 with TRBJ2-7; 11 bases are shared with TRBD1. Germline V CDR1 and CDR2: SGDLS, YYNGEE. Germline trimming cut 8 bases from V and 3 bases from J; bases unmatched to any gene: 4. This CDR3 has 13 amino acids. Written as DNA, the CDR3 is TGTGCCAGTAAAGGGACAGGGGGCTACGAGCAGTACTTC. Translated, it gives CASKGTGGYEQYF.

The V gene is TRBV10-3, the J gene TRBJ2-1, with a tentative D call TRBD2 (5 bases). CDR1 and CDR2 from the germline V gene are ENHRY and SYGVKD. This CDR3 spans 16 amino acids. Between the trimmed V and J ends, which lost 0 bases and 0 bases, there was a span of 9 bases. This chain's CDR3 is CAISESVGSSYNEQFF. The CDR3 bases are TGTGCCATCAGTGAGTCTGTTGGGAGCTCCTACAATGAGCAGTTCTTC.

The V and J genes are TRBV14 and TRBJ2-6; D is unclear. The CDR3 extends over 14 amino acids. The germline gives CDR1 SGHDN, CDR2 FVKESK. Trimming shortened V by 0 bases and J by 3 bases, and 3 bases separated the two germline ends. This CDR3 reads CASSQDYGANVLTF. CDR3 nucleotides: TGTGCCAGCAGCCAAGATTATGGGGCCAACGTCCTGACTTTC.

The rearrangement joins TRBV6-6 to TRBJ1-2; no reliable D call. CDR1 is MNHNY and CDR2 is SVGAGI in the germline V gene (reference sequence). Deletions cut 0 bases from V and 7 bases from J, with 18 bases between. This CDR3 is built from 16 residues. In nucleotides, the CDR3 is TGTGCCAGCAGTTACTCGGTTAGGAGTGGAATCTCTGGCTACACCTTC. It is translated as CASSYSVRSGISGYTF.